This T cell receptor beta chain was identified during a study of patients and donors after allogeneic stem cell transplantation. This clonotype has a handful of counts. MiXCR, run by TCRdb on the RT-PCR reads, gives a single entry per CDR3 protein. The table lists some 880,000 distinct CDR3 sequences, about 20% of them singletons. The V gene's germline CDR1 is ENHRY and CDR2 SYGVKD. V lost 7 bases and J lost 4, with 19 bases in between. This CDR3 region has 15 residues. Material: blood, either unsorted or a sorted T cell fraction (not recorded which). This chain uses TRBV10-3 with TRBJ1-2; no definite D call. This clonotype originated in a human donor who was either an allogeneic HSCT recipient or a stem cell or donor lymphocyte infusion donor (not recorded which). It is not recorded whose cells these are; they may come from a transplant donor. CDR3 sequence: CAITETGRFLYGYTF. CDR3 bases: TGTGCCATCACGGAGACGGGAAGATTTCTCTATGGCTACACCTTC.